The clone carrying this TCR beta chain was seen only a few times. Its antigen is unidentified. These data originate in a study of OX40 agonist ivuxolimab in advanced cancers. About the study: Dose-escalation patients' cancers were hepatocellular carcinoma, melanoma, renal cell or head and neck cancer. Study-level results: By week 6 at 0.1 to 3.0 mg/kg, blood CD4+ and CD8+ T cells had expanded clonally. More expanded clones were seen, on average, in CD8+ T cells than in CD4+.

Some clones are missing from TCRdb's copy, which holds only in-frame ones; the method was immunoSEQ multiplex PCR. The sample has 65,000 to 85,000 clones; around 87% are singletons. Germline loops: CDR1 SGHTA, CDR2 FQGNSA. The CDR3 is 15 residues long. V lost 7 bases and J lost 2; bases outside the gene matches: 9. Material: CD4+ or CD8+ T cells sorted from blood, obtained in a trial of the OX40 agonist ivuxolimab. The genes are TRBV7-2 and TRBJ2-5; 8 nucleotides match TRBD1. This clonotype was sampled from an adult with an advanced solid tumor such as melanoma, head and neck, liver or kidney cancer. This chain's CDR3 is CASNRQGMGQETQYF. In nucleotides, the CDR3 is TGTGCCAGCAACCGACAGGGGATGGGGCAAGAGACCCAGTACTTC.